Reported below is one TCR beta chain. Its specificity is unknown. These data come from a study of blood T cells in healthy people across ages. Study findings and constraints: Donors of long life had a larger count of naive CD4+ cells and greater diversity than aged donors.

The CDR3 runs 13 residues. Germline CDR1 reads SNHLY; CDR2 reads FYNNEI. PCR was performed a second time for about 7 to 12 cycles using a sample-barcoded 5' primer and a J-beta primer mix. TCRdb itself ran the 5' RACE reads through MiXCR, one entry per CDR3 protein. Of roughly 650,000 distinct CDR3 sequences in the sample, 32% were seen once. The chain is built from TRBV2 and TRBJ1-1; no clear D gene. This receptor was obtained from a woman of 80 years or more in good health. The sample was blood. The CDR3 DNA reads TGTGTCTTGCGGGAGACATCGAACACTGAAGCTTTCTTT. As protein: CVLRETSNTEAFF.